This T cell receptor (beta chain) appears in the sequencing data of a study of T cell responses to AZD1222 COVID-19 vaccine. The repertoire was sequenced with immunoSEQ multiplex PCR; TCRdb's copy has only in-frame clones and lacks some. This repertoire shows 95,000 to 150,000 clones, less than 90% found once; its top ten account for approximately 10%. The CDR3 is 12 residues long. With 8 bases clipped from V and 7 bases from J, the junction kept 9 bases outside the gene matches. Germline assignment: CDR1 SQVTM and CDR2 ANQGSEA. Ten or more counts support this clone. The receptor comes from an adult in good health. The V and J genes are TRBV29-1 and TRBJ2-5, with 8 bases lining up with TRBD1. This specimen consisted of peripheral blood, obtained on day 0 of AZD1222 vaccination. CDR3 residues: CSTQGQGRTQYF. CDR3 DNA sequence: TGCAGCACACAAGGACAGGGAAGGACCCAGTACTTC.